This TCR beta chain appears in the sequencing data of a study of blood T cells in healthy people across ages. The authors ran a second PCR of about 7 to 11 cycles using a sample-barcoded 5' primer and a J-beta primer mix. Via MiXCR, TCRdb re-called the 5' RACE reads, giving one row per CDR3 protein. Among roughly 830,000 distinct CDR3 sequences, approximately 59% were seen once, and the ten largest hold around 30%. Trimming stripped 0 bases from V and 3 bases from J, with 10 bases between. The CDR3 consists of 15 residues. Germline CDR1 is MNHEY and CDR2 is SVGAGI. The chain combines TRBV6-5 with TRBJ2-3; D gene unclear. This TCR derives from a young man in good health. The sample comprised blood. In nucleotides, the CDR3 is TGTGCCAGCAGTTACTCGAAAATCCCTACAGATACGCAGTATTTT. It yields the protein CASSYSKIPTDTQYF.